A selection of T cell receptor beta chains follows, all from one sample in a study of blood T cell repertoires in COVID-19. Produced via immunoSEQ multiplex PCR; TCRdb's table is partial and in-frame only. The sample gives 150,000 or so clones, over 60% of which show up once; about 1.8% is in the top ten. Sequencing was done on a sample of peripheral blood. Source of these receptors: a man older than 75 with acute or convalescent COVID-19. The conserved cysteine and the conserved F or W are not part of the CDR3 here. Where a row states a size, it is once, few, many or the class of an expanded clone; other rows omit it.

TRBJ1-6 few TRBV4-1 ASSQVRTAVNNSPLH
TRBJ2-3 . TRBV7-9 ASSPWTGRTDTQY
TRBJ2-7 . TRBV5-1 ASSLRTGGFYEQY
TRBJ2-1 . TRBV5-4 ASSSSRDSSSYNEQF
TRBJ2-1 once TRBV11-3 ASSLGLAGNEQF
TRBJ2-7 . TRBV7-9 ASSPSMYSYEQY
TRBJ1-2 many TRBV19 ASSIGTGGISYGYT
TRBJ1-6 . TRBV7-3 ASSLGQGKNSPLH
TRBJ2-1 once TRBV5-1 ASSLMTSGGNNEQF
TRBJ2-1 . TRBV2 ARGGQASSYNEQF
TRBJ1-6 . TRBV6-1 ASSDRYASPLH
TRBJ2-5 . TRBV5-1 ASSLPGGSRETQY
TRBJ2-2 . TRBV10-3 AITRTLAVDTGELF
TRBJ1-2 . TRBV18 ASSSGQGNGYT
TRBJ2-2 . TRBV5-6 ASRQGRVGELF
TRBJ2-2 . TRBV6-2/TRBV6-3 ASSYSQRGGTGELF
TRBJ1-1 . TRBV2 ASSHGEDTEAF
TRBJ1-5 . TRBV11-2 ASSLVGGAVNQPQH
TRBJ1-3 . TRBV3-1/TRBV3-2 ASSHSRGSSGNTIY
TRBJ1-2 . TRBV30 AWRGVYGYT
TRBJ1-2 . TRBV9 ASSVGLGVAGSSYGYT
TRBJ2-3 . TRBV7-8 ASSPGLAGGTDTQY
TRBJ2-3 . TRBV11-3 ASSVGPQGADTQY
TRBJ2-3 . TRBV7-9 ASSTSGVGADTQY
TRBJ2-2 . TRBV7-7 ASSLARLANTGELF
TRBJ2-1 . TRBV7-3 ASSLRRAEGQF
TRBJ1-2 few TRBV5-4 ASSSLRDSNYGYT
TRBJ2-2 . TRBV19 ASRGNQGYTGELF
TRBJ2-5 . TRBV5-1 ASSPRTGRQETQY
TRBJ2-5 . TRBV6-1 ASSEGGGLETQY
TRBJ2-2 . TRBV7-2 ASSLAGGNTGELF
TRBJ2-6 . TRBV5-1 ASSLRTGPGANVLT
TRBJ2-1 . TRBV7-3 ASSPTPSSNEQF
TRBJ2-7 . TRBV27 ASSSPGGPSYEQY
TRBJ2-3 . TRBV15 ATSRDLLAGGTDTQY
TRBJ1-1 once TRBV7-8 ASSPVQGRGGTEAF
TRBJ2-1 . TRBV5-1 ASSTGASGSYNEQF
TRBJ2-3 few TRBV7-9 ASSLVHGSTDTQY
TRBJ2-1 . TRBV14 ASSQDELAGGKPYNEQF
TRBJ2-2 few TRBV5-8 ASSLWTSGGPNGELF
TRBJ1-5 once TRBV7-2 ASSLYRGINQPQH
TRBJ1-4 few TRBV7-8 ASSSGQGQDEKLF
TRBJ1-1 few TRBV7-6 ASSPRQGRQNTEAF
TRBJ2-3 once TRBV28 ASIPGSTAPNTQY
TRBJ1-1 . TRBV28 ASSFYGAGTEAF
TRBJ2-1 . TRBV12-3/TRBV12-4 ASSHRGEQF
TRBJ2-7 . TRBV21-1 ASREALHAGRYHEQY
TRBJ1-5 few TRBV23-1 ASSQVQGTGVHSNQPQH
TRBJ2-5 . TRBV12-2 ASRLACWWRGGQETQY
TRBJ2-3 . TRBV12-3/TRBV12-4 ASSFGDSDTQY
TRBJ2-1 . TRBV5-1 ASSLTQRTSGGVSYNEQF
TRBJ1-5 . TRBV5-1 ASSLYQGVQPQH
TRBJ2-4 . TRBV19 ASSTGHPDIQY
TRBJ2-7 once TRBV4-1 ASSQLSAGGRNYEQY
TRBJ2-6 few TRBV15 ATSREQGSSGANVLT
TRBJ1-1 . TRBV19 ASREGAGTEAF
TRBJ2-6 . TRBV7-6 ASSLGQLSSGANVLT
TRBJ2-7 once TRBV3-1/TRBV3-2 ASSPSARGAMDEQY
TRBJ1-5 . TRBV5-6 ASRSFAAQLQPQH